The 30 T cell receptor beta chains presented below share a single source sample, sequenced in a study of T cells in narcolepsy. Profiled with immunoSEQ multiplex PCR; TCRdb holds only in-frame clones, not every one. Among tens of thousands of clones listed, about 86% were seen once. Material: CD45RA- memory CD4+ T cells from PBMCs. All receptors come from a human donor with narcolepsy.

This clone has a single count. The genes are TRBV29-1 and TRBJ2-3; 7 nucleotides align to TRBD1. CDR3 length: 16 residues. Germline CDR1 reads SQVTM; CDR2 reads ANQGSEA. V trimming: 6 bases; J trimming: 0 bases; junction bases outside the gene matches: 12. CDR3 sequence (DNA): TGCAGCGTCCGAACGACGGGACAGTCTAGCACAGATACGCAGTATTTT. Its translation: CSVRTTGQSSTDTQYF.

The rearrangement links TRBV7-9 to TRBJ2-1, with unresolved D. The CDR3 totals 14 residues. Trimming left V 3 bases short and J 6 bases short, with 12 bases between. Germline V gene data show CDR1 as SEHNR and CDR2 as FQNEAQ (reference sequence). The CDR3 reads CASSFPYGGNEQFF. CDR3 in DNA: TGTGCCAGCAGCTTCCCCTATGGTGGCAATGAGCAGTTCTTC.

This clone occurred once. The chain recombines TRBV5-1 with TRBJ1-3; D is unresolved. Germline values: CDR1 SGHRS, CDR2 YFSETQ. The CDR3 length is 13 residues. Trimming took 5 bases from V and 4 from J, leaving 10 bases between them. CDR3 bases: TGCGCCAGCAGGGACCAGAACGGAAACACCATATATTTT. Protein sequence: CASRDQNGNTIYF.

DNA for the CDR3: TGTGCCAGCAGAGCCGGGACTGGAGATGAGCAGTTCTTC. Its protein is CASRAGTGDEQFF. V usage is TRBV28 and J usage is TRBJ2-1, with TRBD2 as a possible D gene (6 bases). In germline, CDR1 is MDHEN, CDR2 SYDVKM. V gave up 6 bases and J gave up 8 bases, with 14 bases separating them. CDR3 length: 13 amino acids.

The chain joins TRBV7-3 to TRBJ1-5, with 7 positions matching TRBD1. Germline lookup yields CDR1 SGHTA and CDR2 FQGTGA. CDR3 length: 14 residues. Trimming removed 4 bases from V and 4 bases from J; junction bases left unmatched: 4. CDR3 amino acids: CASSSGTVNQPQHF. The DNA for the CDR3 is TGTGCCAGCAGCTCTGGGACAGTGAATCAGCCCCAGCATTTT.

This chain joins TRBV7-9 and TRBJ2-7, with D uncertain. The V gene's germline CDR1 is SEHNR and CDR2 FQNEAQ (reference sequence). The V and J ends lost 5 bases and 3 bases respectively, with 8 bases between them. This CDR3 contains 12 residues. The CDR3: CASSPGGYEQYF. The CDR3 bases are TGTGCCAGCAGCCCGGGCGGCTACGAGCAGTACTTC.

The chain combines TRBV5-5 with TRBJ2-2, with 10 positions matching TRBD1. Unmatched junction bases numbered 3, after V lost 5 bases and J lost 5 bases. Per germline, CDR1 SGHKS and CDR2 YYEKEE (reference sequence). The CDR3 sequence is 14 residues long. The CDR3 DNA is TGTGCCAGCAGGAGGGACAGGGGAACCGGGGAGCTGTTTTTT. This codes for CASRRDRGTGELFF.

Turning to this clone: Other nucleotide sequences from this sample produce the same CDR3. The rearrangement uses TRBV5-6 and TRBJ1-2; D call uncertain. The CDR3 runs to 12 residues. Germline assignment: CDR1 SGHDT and CDR2 YYEEEE. V was shortened by 0 bases and J by 2 bases, with 2 bases between the two germline ends. The CDR3 sequence: CASSLANYGYTF. CDR3 DNA sequence: TGTGCCAGCAGCTTGGCGAACTATGGCTACACCTTC. The complete variable domain, with remaining parts taken from reference TRBV5-6 and TRBJ1-2, reads DAGVTQSPTHLIKTRGQQVTLRCSPKSGHDTVSWYQQALGQGPQFIFQYYEEEERQRGNFPDRFSGHQFPNYSSELNVNALLLGDSALYLCASSLANYGYTFGSGTRLTVV.

The chain carries TRBV19 and TRBJ2-2, with TRBD1 matching 8 bases. Germline CDR1 and CDR2: LNHDA and SQIVND (reference sequence). With V trimmed by 10 bases and J by 7 bases, 14 bases remained unmatched. This CDR3 spans 15 amino acids. CDR3 sequence reads: CATDLDRGRGGELFF. CDR3 in DNA: TGTGCCACGGATCTCGACAGGGGAAGGGGCGGGGAGCTGTTTTTT.

The genes are TRBV9 and TRBJ2-1, with D uncertain. Germline-derived CDR1 and CDR2 are SGDLS and YYNGEE. The germline V and J ends were trimmed by 4 bases and 6 bases, with 17 bases remaining between them. This CDR3 contains 15 residues. The CDR3 region is CASSLSPPSLNEQFF. CDR3 nucleotide sequence: TGTGCCAGCAGCCTTAGTCCCCCCTCCCTCAATGAGCAGTTCTTC.

This clone was recorded once. The chain has TRBV4-1 and TRBJ1-5; D remains ambiguous. The ends were cut back, 4 bases at V and 3 bases at J, with 16 bases in the middle. The CDR3 has 16 amino acids. Germline-derived CDR1 and CDR2 are MGHRA and YSYEKL. DNA of the CDR3: TGCGCCAGCAGCCTTACACCCGTAGTCGACAATCAGCCCCAGCATTTT. Amino acids: CASSLTPVVDNQPQHF.

The chain joins TRBV7-8 to TRBJ1-1; 7 nucleotides line up with TRBD1. CDR1 is SGHVS and CDR2 is FQNEAQ in the germline V gene. V dropped 4 bases and J dropped 0; count of bases not matched to a gene: 8. The CDR3 has 16 amino acids. The CDR3 sequence is CASSSWATGLNTEAFF. In nucleotides, the CDR3 is TGTGCCAGCAGCTCGTGGGCGACAGGGTTGAACACTGAAGCTTTCTTT. The complete variable domain, with remaining parts taken from reference TRBV7-8 and TRBJ1-1, reads GAGVSQSPRYKVAKRGQDVALRCDPISGHVSLFWYQQALGQGPEFLTYFQNEAQLDKSGLPSDRFFAERPEGSVSTLKIQRTQQEDSAVYLCASSSWATGLNTEAFFGQGTRLTVV.

The rearrangement joins TRBV27 to TRBJ1-6; no reliable D call. Germline V gives CDR1 MNHEY, CDR2 SMNVEV (reference sequence). Trimming cost V 3 bases and J 3 bases, with 9 bases left between them. The CDR3 covers 15 residues. CDR3 protein: CASSFAPDYNSPLHF. The DNA for the CDR3 is TGTGCCAGCAGTTTCGCGCCAGACTATAATTCACCCCTCCACTTT.

The count of this clone is one. This chain's CDR3 is CASSVDQGWRQPQHF. DNA of the CDR3: TGTGCCAGCAGTGTCGATCAGGGCTGGAGACAGCCCCAGCATTTT. This chain links TRBV6-1 with TRBJ1-5, with D maybe TRBD1 (5 bases). Germline loops: CDR1 MNHNS, CDR2 SASEGT. Deletions cut 4 bases from V and 7 bases from J, with 17 bases between. The CDR3 runs 15 residues.

The chain is built from TRBV7-9 and TRBJ2-6; D unresolved. Germline V gene sequence: CDR1 SEHNR, CDR2 FQNEAQ (reference sequence). The V end was cut by 1 base, the J end by 1 base, with 5 bases between. The CDR3 consists of 15 residues. In DNA, the CDR3 is TGTGCCAGCAGCTTAGAACATTCTGGGGCCAACGTCCTGACTTTC. Translated, it gives CASSLEHSGANVLTF.

This clone was counted a few times. CDR3 protein: CASSLGQNNSPLHF. CDR3 DNA: TGCGCCAGCAGCCTGGGACAGAATAATTCACCCCTCCACTTT. V is TRBV5-1 and J is TRBJ1-6; 7 nucleotides match TRBD1. The length of the CDR3 is 14 residues. CDR1 and CDR2 (germline): SGHRS, YFSETQ. With V trimmed by 4 bases and J by 5 bases, 3 bases remained unmatched.

The V call is TRBV6-1, the J call TRBJ2-2; no clear D. The CDR3 has 14 amino acids. Germline CDR1 and CDR2: MNHNS and SASEGT. V was shortened by 1 base and J by 6 bases, with 9 bases between the two germline ends. CDR3 sequence: CASSEEVAAGELFF. The CDR3 DNA follows: TGTGCCAGCAGTGAAGAGGTGGCAGCCGGGGAGCTGTTTTTT.

This clone has a handful of counts. The chain has TRBV25-1 and TRBJ2-3; 7 bases are a match to TRBD2. The CDR3 is 16 residues long. V shed 2 bases, J shed 2 bases, and the junction held 7 bases outside the gene matches. The germline V gene has CDR1 MGHDK and CDR2 SYGVNS. Here the CDR3 reads CASSEDPAGLTDTQYF. CDR3 DNA: TGTGCCAGCAGTGAAGACCCAGCGGGGCTCACAGATACGCAGTATTTT. Full variable domain (rest looked up from reference TRBV25-1 and TRBJ2-3): EADIYQTPRYLVIGTGKKITLECSQTMGHDKMYWYQQDPGMELHLIHYSYGVNSTEKGDLSSESTVSRIRTEHFPLTLESARPSHTSQYLCASSEDPAGLTDTQYFGPGTRLTVL.

This chain uses TRBV30 with TRBJ1-5; TRBD1 is a possible D gene (5 bases). Germline CDR1 GTSNPN, CDR2 SVGIG (reference sequence). The CDR3 sequence is 18 residues long. The V end was cut by 0 bases, the J end by 2 bases, with 20 bases between. CDR3 amino acids: CAWSVRWGGTSGNQPQHF. DNA for the CDR3: TGTGCCTGGAGTGTTCGGTGGGGAGGGACGAGTGGCAATCAGCCCCAGCATTTT.

This chain links TRBV19 with TRBJ2-1, with 9 bases fitting TRBD2. Germline V CDR1 and CDR2: LNHDA, SQIVND (reference sequence). Unmatched junction bases numbered 9, after V lost 5 bases and J lost 7 bases. This CDR3 comprises 15 residues. The CDR3 DNA follows: TGTGCCAGTAGTCCACGGGCTAGCGGGGTAAATGAGCAGTTCTTC. Protein: CASSPRASGVNEQFF.

This sequence joins TRBV28 and TRBJ1-5; 7 bases agree with TRBD1. The CDR3 runs to 14 residues. CDR1 and CDR2 from the germline V gene are MDHEN and SYDVKM. After removal of 3 bases from V and 10 bases from J, the junction contained 9 bases not matched to a gene. The CDR3 protein is CASSLGGQIRPQHF. The CDR3 coding sequence is TGTGCCAGCAGTTTGGGGGGACAGATCAGACCCCAGCATTTT.

The chain links TRBV6-5 to TRBJ1-1, with D hard to call. The CDR3 covers 13 residues. V shed 6 bases and J shed 1 base, with 9 bases lying between them. Germline lookup yields CDR1 MNHEY and CDR2 SVGAGI. CDR3 protein: CASRVQQNTEAFF. CDR3 nucleotides: TGTGCCAGCAGGGTACAGCAGAACACTGAAGCTTTCTTT.

The genes are TRBV5-6 and TRBJ1-2; TRBD1 might be the D (5 bases). V was pared by 2 bases and J by 0 bases, with 8 bases between. The germline CDR1 and CDR2 sequences are SGHDT and YYEEEE. The CDR3 spans 14 residues. The CDR3 DNA sequence: TGTGCCAGCAGCTTTTTGGGGCCTAACTATGGCTACACCTTC. This codes for CASSFLGPNYGYTF.

The chain couples TRBV9 to TRBJ2-3; D might be TRBD1 or TRBD2, each matching 6 bases. Germline lookup yields CDR1 SGDLS and CDR2 YYNGEE. This CDR3 spans 15 amino acids. The V end lost 0 bases, the J end lost 0 bases, and 8 bases lay between the germline ends. CDR3 region: CASSVVGGSTDTQYF. The CDR3 DNA is TGTGCCAGCAGCGTAGTCGGGGGCAGCACAGATACGCAGTATTTT.

There are a few counts of this clone. The chain couples TRBV19 to TRBJ2-3; no clear D gene. V lost 4 bases, J lost 6 bases, and 2 bases lay in between. Germline CDR1 reads LNHDA; CDR2 reads SQIVND (reference sequence). This CDR3 region has 10 residues. In DNA form, the CDR3 reads TGTGCCAGTAGTAGGGATACGCAGTATTTT. Translated: CASSRDTQYF.

This sequence joins TRBV27 and TRBJ1-1; D call uncertain. The CDR3 contains 15 residues. Trimming stripped 0 bases from V and 11 bases from J, with 19 bases between. Per germline, CDR1 MNHEY and CDR2 SMNVEV (reference sequence). The CDR3 DNA reads as TGTGCCAGCAGTTTATCGCCTAGTTCTCATGCCGGGGCTTTCTTT. Its protein product is CASSLSPSSHAGAFF.

J is TRBJ1-2 and V is TRBV5-4; 7 bases fit TRBD1. The CDR3 has 15 amino acids. J lost 0 bases, V lost 4 bases, and 6 bases had no gene match. Germline V CDR1 and CDR2: SGHNT, YYREEE (reference sequence). CDR3 in amino acids: CASSPGQSSNYGYTF. CDR3 nucleotide sequence: TGTGCCAGCAGCCCGGGACAGTCCTCTAACTATGGCTACACCTTC.

On this clone itself: The sample has other DNA sequences that encode this CDR3 too. V and J are TRBV18 and TRBJ2-3; D unclear. CDR3 length equals 13 residues. With 0 bases removed from V and 0 bases from J, the gap between germline ends came to 1 base. Germline V CDR1 and CDR2: KGHSH, LQKENI. CDR3 sequence (DNA): TGTGCCAGCTCACCACCCAGCACAGATACGCAGTATTTT. Translated: CASSPPSTDTQYF.

This clone was recorded once. The chain carries TRBV6-1 and TRBJ2-3, with 7 bases aligning to TRBD1. Germline CDR1 is MNHNS and CDR2 is SASEGT. Trimming took 3 bases from V and 2 from J; bases not matched to a gene: 2. This CDR3 is 14 amino acids long. The CDR3 sequence is CASSETGTTDTQYF. CDR3 nucleotides: TGTGCCAGCAGTGAGACAGGGACCACAGATACGCAGTATTTT.

The rearrangement links TRBV6-6 to TRBJ1-1; tentative D call: TRBD1 (6 bases). The CDR3 spans 12 residues. Trimming left V 5 bases short and J 8 bases short, with 12 bases between. Germline V CDR1 and CDR2: MNHNY, SVGAGI (reference sequence). The chain's CDR3 is CASSQQGGEAFF. CDR3 coding DNA: TGTGCCAGCAGTCAACAGGGAGGGGAAGCTTTCTTT.